The clone carrying this T cell receptor beta chain has more than one count but fewer than ten. Its antigen is still unknown. The data originate from a study of T cells in Graves' hyperthyroidism and ophthalmopathy. Study-level findings and limits: A model built on 13 V-J features separated ophthalmopathy from stable hyperthyroidism. The model made its ophthalmopathy prediction, and onset followed a median around 6.9 months later.

There are 17 residues in the CDR3. J lost 7 bases, V lost 4 bases, and 13 bases had no gene match. The germline V gene has CDR1 LGHNA and CDR2 YSLEER. The CDR3 regions of TCR beta were amplified from RNA transcripts. Researchers ran a first-round RT-PCR on the TCR CDR3 using the HTBI primer set. Using its own MiXCR run on the multiplex PCR reads, TCRdb lists one record per CDR3 protein. Of approximately 560,000 distinct CDR3 sequences in the sample, 15% to 17% were seen once. Exclusions: uncontrolled infection, other autoimmune disease, pregnancy, lactation. Diagnoses were established using clinical symptoms, serum thyroxine and TRAb, thyroid ultrasound and orbital computed tomography.

The TCR originated in a woman aged 25-40 years with Graves' hyperthyroidism. The sample consisted of blood. The chain carries TRBV4-3 and TRBJ2-1; TRBD2 matches 10 bases. Here the CDR3 reads CASSLYYLAGVGNEQFF. CDR3 sequence (DNA): TGCGCCAGCAGCCTCTATTATCTAGCGGGAGTAGGGAATGAGCAGTTCTTC.